A selection of T cell receptor beta chains follows, all from one sample in a study of blood T cell repertoires in COVID-19. Method: immunoSEQ multiplex PCR; TCRdb's copy keeps in-frame clones and lacks some. The sample lists fewer than 250,000 clones, 88% occurring once. The sequencing sample was made of PBMCs or T cells enriched from blood (not recorded which). The receptors here all came from a woman aged 25 to 39 who had been exposed to COVID-19. Each CDR3 is given with its conserved first and last residue. A D gene is named only where the DNA matches it firmly. Rows give clone size only sometimes, using once, few, many, or a class for an expanded clone.

abundance	v_gene	j_gene	d_gene	len	CDR3aa	CDR3nt
-	TRBV7-3	TRBJ1-1	-	13	CASSSEGITEAFF	TGTGCCAGCAGCTCCGAGGGAATCACTGAAGCTTTCTTT
-	TRBV10-3	TRBJ1-1	-	12	CAISVQGTEAFF	TGTGCCATCAGTGTACAGGGCACTGAAGCTTTCTTT
few	TRBV28	TRBJ2-7	-	16	CASSPLGTLNGYEQYF	TGTGCCAGCAGTCCTTTAGGGACACTTAACGGCTACGAGCAGTACTTC
-	TRBV29-1	TRBJ1-3	TRBD1	14	CSVDGGGTGNTIYF	TGCAGCGTTGACGGAGGGGGCACTGGAAACACCATATATTTT
-	TRBV30	TRBJ1-2	TRBD1	13	CAWTGQGIKGYTF	TGTGCCTGGACCGGACAGGGTATCAAAGGCTACACCTTC
-	TRBV5-6	TRBJ2-1	-	13	CASSFPLAVEQFF	TGTGCCAGCAGCTTCCCACTAGCTGTCGAGCAGTTCTTC
-	TRBV28	TRBJ1-2	-	14	CASRKGVPGYGYTF	TGTGCCAGCCGGAAGGGGGTCCCGGGGTATGGCTACACCTTC
-	TRBV5-1	TRBJ2-7	TRBD2	16	CASSAGTSGATYEQYF	TGCGCCAGCAGCGCCGGGACTAGCGGGGCTACCTACGAGCAGTACTTC
few	TRBV30	TRBJ2-5	TRBD2	16	CAWSFKRTSGQETQYF	TGTGCCTGGAGTTTCAAAAGGACTAGCGGACAAGAGACCCAGTACTTC
-	TRBV15	TRBJ2-7	TRBD2	21	CATSRDLSSNILAGVVDEQYF	TGTGCCACCAGCAGAGATTTGTCATCGAACATACTAGCGGGAGTCGTCGACGAGCAGTACTTC
-	TRBV6-6	TRBJ1-5	-	15	CASSWREAGNQPQHF	TGTGCCAGCAGCTGGCGGGAAGCGGGCAATCAGCCCCAGCATTTT
-	TRBV3-1/TRBV3-2	TRBJ2-2	-	13	CASRLTATGELFF	TGTGCCAGCAGACTTACAGCCACCGGGGAGCTGTTTTTT
-	TRBV28	TRBJ1-5	-	15	CASSLSGASNQPQHF	TGTGCCAGCAGTCTATCAGGGGCGAGCAATCAGCCCCAGCATTTT
-	TRBV29-1	TRBJ1-6	-	14	CSVAVRPRTYTLHF	TGCAGCGTTGCCGTCAGGCCGCGTACGTACACCCTCCACTTT
-	TRBV11-2	TRBJ1-2	TRBD1	17	CASSLYGTGEANYGYTF	TGTGCCAGCAGCTTATACGGGACAGGGGAAGCTAACTATGGCTACACCTTC
-	TRBV6-5	TRBJ1-2	-	13	CASSGLGVWGYTF	TGTGCCAGCTCGGGACTGGGGGTCTGGGGCTACACCTTC
-	TRBV5-1	TRBJ2-2	TRBD2	17	CASSLGTSGIESGELFF	TGCGCCAGCAGCTTGGGGACTAGCGGGATTGAGTCCGGGGAGCTGTTTTTT